This TCR beta chain was recovered during a study of cytotoxic CD8 clonotypes in ibrutinib-treated CLL. Generated by immunoSEQ multiplex PCR, the TCRdb table keeps only in-frame clones and is missing some. The data show more than 150,000 clones, 72% seen once. CDR3 size: 15 residues. V was shortened by 4 bases and J by 5 bases, with 15 bases between the two germline ends. The germline CDR1 and CDR2 sequences are SNHLY and FYNNEI. The sequences come from PBMCs, collected after 24 months of ibrutinib treatment. This receptor was identified in a human donor with chronic lymphocytic leukemia. V gene TRBV2 combines with J gene TRBJ2-1, with D possibly matching TRBD2 (6 bases). The CDR3 bases are TGTGCCAGCAGTGTGATGGGACTCCGGAACAATGAGCAGTTCTTC. Protein product: CASSVMGLRNNEQFF.